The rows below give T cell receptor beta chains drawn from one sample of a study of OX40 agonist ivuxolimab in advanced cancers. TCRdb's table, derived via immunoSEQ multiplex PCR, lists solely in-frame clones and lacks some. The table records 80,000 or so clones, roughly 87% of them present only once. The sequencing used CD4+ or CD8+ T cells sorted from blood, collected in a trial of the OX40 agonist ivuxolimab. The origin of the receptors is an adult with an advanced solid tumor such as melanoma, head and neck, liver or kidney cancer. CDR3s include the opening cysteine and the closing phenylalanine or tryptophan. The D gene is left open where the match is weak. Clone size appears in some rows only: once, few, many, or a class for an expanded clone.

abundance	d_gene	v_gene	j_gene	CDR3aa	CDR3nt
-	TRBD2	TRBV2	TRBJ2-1	CASKETSAYNEQFF	TGTGCCAGCAAAGAGACTAGCGCCTACAATGAGCAGTTCTTC
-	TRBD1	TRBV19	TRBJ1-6	CASSITGANSPLHF	TGTGCCAGTAGTATTACAGGGGCGAATTCACCCCTCCACTTT
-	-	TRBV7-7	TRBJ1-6	CASSPSRGHIVGRSNSPLHF	TGTGCCAGCAGCCCAAGCCGGGGACACATCGTCGGTCGGTCTAATTCACCCCTCCACTTT
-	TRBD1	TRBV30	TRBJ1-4	CAWRRDRGSEKLFF	TGTGCCTGGAGGAGGGACAGGGGGAGTGAAAAACTGTTTTTT
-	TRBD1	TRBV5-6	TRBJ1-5	CASSAARGRSNQPQHF	TGTGCCAGCAGCGCCGCCAGGGGGCGCAGCAATCAGCCCCAGCATTTT
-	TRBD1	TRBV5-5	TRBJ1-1	CASSSDDRVMNTEAFF	TGTGCCAGCAGCAGCGACGACAGGGTGATGAACACTGAAGCTTTCTTT
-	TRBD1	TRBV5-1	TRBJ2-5	CASRTGGETQYF	TGCGCCAGCCGGACAGGAGGAGAGACCCAGTACTTC
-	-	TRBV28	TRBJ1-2	CASSSEILYGYTF	TGTGCCAGCTCGTCAGAGATACTATATGGCTACACCTTC
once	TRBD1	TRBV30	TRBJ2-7	CAWSAPRGQGEQYF	TGTGCCTGGAGTGCCCCCAGGGGGCAGGGGGAGCAGTACTTC
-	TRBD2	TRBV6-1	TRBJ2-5	CAGKSGGTGTQYF	TGTGCCGGCAAATCGGGGGGGACGGGAACCCAGTACTTC
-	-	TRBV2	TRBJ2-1	CAGSRGSSVNEQFF	TGTGCCGGGTCAAGGGGTAGCAGCGTTAATGAGCAGTTCTTC
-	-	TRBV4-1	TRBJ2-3	CASSQPVGTDTQYF	TGCGCCAGCAGCCAGCCCGTTGGGACAGATACGCAGTATTTT
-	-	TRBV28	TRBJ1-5	CASSHLRWKRGNQPQHF	TGTGCCAGCAGCCACCTAAGGTGGAAAAGGGGCAATCAGCCCCAGCATTTT
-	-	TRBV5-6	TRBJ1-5	CASSAGIRDQPQHF	TGTGCCAGCAGCGCAGGAATACGGGACCAGCCCCAGCATTTT
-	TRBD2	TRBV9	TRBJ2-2	CASSSPGLAMNTGELFF	TGTGCCAGCAGCTCCCCCGGACTAGCGATGAACACCGGGGAGCTGTTTTTT
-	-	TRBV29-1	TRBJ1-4	CSVGQGKGEKLFF	TGCAGCGTTGGCCAGGGGAAGGGCGAAAAACTGTTTTTT
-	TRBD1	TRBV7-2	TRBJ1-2	CASSFRQGNYGYTF	TGTGCCAGCAGCTTCCGACAGGGGAACTATGGCTACACCTTC
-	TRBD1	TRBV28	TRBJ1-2	CASSSDRAYGYTF	TGTGCCAGCAGTTCGGACAGGGCCTATGGCTACACCTTC
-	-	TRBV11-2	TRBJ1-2	CASKNPAPGYGYTF	TGTGCCAGCAAAAACCCCGCGCCAGGCTATGGCTACACCTTC
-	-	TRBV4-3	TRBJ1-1	CASRYREANTEAFF	TGCGCCAGCCGATACAGGGAGGCGAACACTGAAGCTTTCTTT
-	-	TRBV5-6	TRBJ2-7	CASSSGFYEQYF	TGTGCCAGCAGCTCGGGGTTCTACGAGCAGTACTTC
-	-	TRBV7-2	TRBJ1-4	CASSLAHATNEKLFF	TGTGCCAGCAGCTTAGCGCATGCAACTAATGAAAAACTGTTTTTT
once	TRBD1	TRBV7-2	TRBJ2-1	CASSLVGTGAKEQFF	TGTGCCAGCAGCTTAGTGGGGACAGGGGCGAAAGAGCAGTTCTTC
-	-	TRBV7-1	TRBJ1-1	CASSPTWEGTEAFF	TGTGCCAGCAGCCCTACCTGGGAGGGCACTGAAGCTTTCTTT
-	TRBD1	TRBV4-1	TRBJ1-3	CASSQVGQGVADTIYF	TGCGCCAGCAGTCAGGTGGGACAGGGGGTAGCGGACACCATATATTTT
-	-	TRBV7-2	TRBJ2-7	CASSLRRNYEQYF	TGTGCCAGCAGCTTAAGACGAAACTACGAGCAGTACTTC
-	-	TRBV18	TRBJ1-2	CASSLSTGTVANYGYTF	TGTGCCAGCTCACTTTCAACGGGGACGGTAGCTAACTATGGCTACACCTTC